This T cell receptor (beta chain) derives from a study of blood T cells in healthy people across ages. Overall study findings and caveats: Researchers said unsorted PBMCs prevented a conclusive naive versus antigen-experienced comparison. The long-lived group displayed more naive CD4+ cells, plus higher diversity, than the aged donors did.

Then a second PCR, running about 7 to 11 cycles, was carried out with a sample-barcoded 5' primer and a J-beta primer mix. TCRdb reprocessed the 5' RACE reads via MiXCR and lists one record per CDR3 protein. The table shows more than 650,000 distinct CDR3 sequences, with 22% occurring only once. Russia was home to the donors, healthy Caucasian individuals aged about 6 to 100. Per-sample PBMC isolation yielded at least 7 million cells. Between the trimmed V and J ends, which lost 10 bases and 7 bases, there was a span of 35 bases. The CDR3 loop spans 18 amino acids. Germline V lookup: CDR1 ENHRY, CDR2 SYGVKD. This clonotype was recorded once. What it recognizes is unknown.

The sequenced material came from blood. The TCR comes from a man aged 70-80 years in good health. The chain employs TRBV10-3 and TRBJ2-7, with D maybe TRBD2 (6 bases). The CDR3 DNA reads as TGTGCCACTAACGATTTCGGGGGTAACGGTACAATGCTGGGGGAGCAGTACTTC. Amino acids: CATNDFGGNGTMLGEQYF.